Presented here are 28 T cell receptor beta chains from one specimen sequenced in a study of shared clonotypes between healthy human individuals. Profiling relied on immunoSEQ multiplex PCR, and the TCRdb table lists in-frame clones only, not all of them. The sample lists 1 million to 1.3 million clones, 75% to 85% occurring once. Sequencing was performed on memory CD4+ T cells from PBMCs. Noted subset: CD45RA-negative fraction. Receptor source: a man younger than 35 in good health. Some clones in this sample may be carry-over from other donors' samples.

The gene calls are TRBV28 and TRBJ1-2; 9 bases match TRBD1. J gave up 8 bases and V 10 bases, and 14 bases lay outside the gene matches. Germline V gives CDR1 MDHEN, CDR2 SYDVKM. The CDR3 loop spans 14 amino acids. CDR3 DNA: TGTGCCACCCGGACAGGGGAAGTAGTGCACGGCTACACCTTC. Its translation: CATRTGEVVHGYTF.

This chain uses TRBV19 with TRBJ1-5, with D perhaps matching TRBD1 (5 bases). Trimming took off 1 base at V and 0 bases at J, with 7 bases between the two ends. The CDR3 loop spans 15 amino acids. Germline V gene sequence: CDR1 LNHDA, CDR2 SQIVND (reference sequence). The CDR3 nucleotides read TGTGCCAGTAGTATAGGGACAAATAGCAATCAGCCCCAGCATTTT. Translated, it gives CASSIGTNSNQPQHF.

The chain carries TRBV14 and TRBJ1-1, with a weak D call TRBD1 (6 bases). Germline values: CDR1 SGHDN, CDR2 FVKESK. The CDR3 consists of 17 residues. V shed 2 bases and J shed 1 base, with 17 bases lying between them. The CDR3 reads CASSQSGGRGANTEAFF. The CDR3, as DNA: TGTGCCAGCAGCCAATCCGGGGGTAGGGGGGCGAACACTGAAGCTTTCTTT. Variable domain in full (rest from reference TRBV14 and TRBJ1-1): EAGVTQFPSHSVIEKGQTVTLRCDPISGHDNLYWYRRVMGKEIKFLLHFVKESKQDESGMPNNRFLAERTGGTYSTLKVQPAELEDSGVYFCASSQSGGRGANTEAFFGQGTRLTVV.

J is TRBJ1-1 and V is TRBV25-1; 7 bases align to TRBD1. CDR1 is MGHDK, CDR2 SYGVNS, per germline. The length of the CDR3 is 15 residues. With V trimmed by 3 bases and J by 4 bases, 8 bases remained unmatched. CDR3 sequence (DNA): TGTGCCAGCAGTGATAAACAGGGGACCTTCACTGAAGCTTTCTTT. As protein: CASSDKQGTFTEAFF.

The chain couples TRBV28 to TRBJ2-3, with 12 bases aligning to TRBD2. The CDR3 is made up of 17 amino acids. J was trimmed by 2 bases and V by 3 bases; bases with no gene match: 6. The germline V gene has CDR1 MDHEN and CDR2 SYDVKM. The CDR3 loop is CASSFTRLAGVTDTQYF. Here the CDR3 DNA reads TGTGCCAGCAGTTTCACGCGACTAGCGGGAGTCACAGATACGCAGTATTTT.

This clone showed up many times. V is TRBV11-2 and J is TRBJ2-2; D is unresolved. V was pared by 0 bases and J by 5 bases, with 1 base between. Germline-derived CDR1 and CDR2 are SGHAT and FQNNGV. This CDR3 has 12 residues. CDR3 coding DNA: TGTGCCAGCAGCTTAGATACCGGGGAGCTGTTTTTT. Its protein product is CASSLDTGELFF.

This clone appeared a single time. V is TRBV7-9 and J is TRBJ1-2; no clear D. V was trimmed by 5 bases and J by 8 bases, leaving 27 bases between them. The germline gives CDR1 SEHNR, CDR2 FQNEAQ (reference sequence). The CDR3 is 17 residues long. CDR3 nucleotides: TGTGCCAGCAGCCGCCTCTCCCACGGGCGTGATGGCGCCGGCTACACCTTC. Its protein is CASSRLSHGRDGAGYTF.

This chain uses TRBV6-1 with TRBJ2-5; D remains unclear. The germline CDR1 and CDR2 sequences are MNHNS and SASEGT. V was cut by 6 bases and J by 4 bases, with 18 bases left in between. The CDR3 extends over 15 amino acids. The CDR3 reads CASSPTLIPSETQYF. For the CDR3, the DNA is TGTGCCAGCAGCCCCACACTTATACCGTCAGAGACCCAGTACTTC.

This clone came up once. DNA for the CDR3: TGCGCCAGCAGCTTGATGGGCAGCCTCACCTACGAGCAGTACTTC. This codes for CASSLMGSLTYEQYF. The chain combines TRBV5-1 with TRBJ2-7; D gene ambiguous. V was trimmed by 1 base and J by 2 bases, leaving 13 bases between them. The CDR3 is 15 amino acids. Germline CDR1 is SGHRS and CDR2 is YFSETQ. The variable domain in full, with the rest retrieved from reference TRBV5-1 and TRBJ2-7, is KAGVTQTPRYLIKTRGQQVTLSCSPISGHRSVSWYQQTPGQGLQFLFEYFSETQRNKGNFPGRFSGRQFSNSRSEMNVSTLELGDSALYLCASSLMGSLTYEQYFGPGTRLTVT.

This rearrangement joins TRBV7-8 to TRBJ2-2; possibly TRBD1 for D (5 bases). CDR1 is SGHVS and CDR2 is FQNEAQ in the germline V gene. This CDR3 comprises 13 residues. The ends were cut back, 4 bases at V and 6 bases at J, with 9 bases in the middle. Here the CDR3 DNA reads TGTGCCAGCAGCTCTGACAGAGCCGGGGAGCTGTTTTTT. This sequence encodes CASSSDRAGELFF.

The chain joins TRBV5-1 to TRBJ1-4; TRBD1 might be the D (6 bases). V was shortened by 1 base and J by 0 bases, with 13 bases between the two germline ends. Germline lookup yields CDR1 SGHRS and CDR2 YFSETQ. The CDR3 runs 17 residues. CDR3 bases: TGCGCCAGCAGCTTGAAGACAGGATCGGCAACTAATGAAAAACTGTTTTTT. It yields the protein CASSLKTGSATNEKLFF.

The V and J genes are TRBV29-1 and TRBJ1-2, with D perhaps matching TRBD1 (6 bases). CDR1 and CDR2 (germline): SQVTM, ANQGSEA. The CDR3 has 16 amino acids. Between the trimmed V and J ends, which lost 8 bases and 0 bases, there was a span of 22 bases. CDR3 loop: CSSQGRGGGSNYGYTF. The CDR3 DNA reads as TGCAGCTCTCAGGGGCGCGGGGGCGGCTCTAACTATGGCTACACCTTC.

The chain couples TRBV5-1 to TRBJ1-2; possible D gene TRBD1, 5 bases. The CDR3 loop spans 14 amino acids. Trimming took off 4 bases at V and 6 bases at J, with 16 bases between the two ends. Germline loops: CDR1 SGHRS, CDR2 YFSETQ. In DNA form, the CDR3 reads TGCGCCAGCAGCCCCGGTTCAGCAGGGAATGGCTACACCTTC. Encoded protein: CASSPGSAGNGYTF.

Note on this clone: One base separates it from a far larger clone, so it is likely a read error. The chain is built from TRBV11-1 and TRBJ1-1, with 8 bases matching TRBD1. This CDR3 comprises 12 residues. The V segment lost 1 base and the J segment 8 bases; nucleotides outside the gene matches: 0. CDR1 SGHAT and CDR2 FQDESV come from the germline V gene (reference sequence). Written as DNA, the CDR3 is TGTGCCAGCAGCTTAGGACAGGGGGAAGCTTTCTTT. This encodes CASSLGQGEAFF.

This clone has only a few counts. This chain uses TRBV19 with TRBJ2-2, with D perhaps matching TRBD1 (5 bases). Looked up from germline, CDR1 is LNHDA and CDR2 is SQIVND (reference sequence). V gave up 5 bases and J gave up 8 bases, with 18 bases separating them. This CDR3 contains 15 residues. CDR3 in amino acids: CASSAQARIGGELFF. CDR3 bases: TGTGCCAGTAGTGCACAGGCCAGGATCGGAGGGGAGCTGTTTTTT.

The gene calls are TRBV30 and TRBJ1-6, with D uncertain. Germline loops: CDR1 GTSNPN, CDR2 SVGIG (reference sequence). The ends were cut back, 3 bases at V and 9 bases at J, with 12 bases in the middle. The CDR3 runs 13 residues. The CDR3 nucleotides read TGTGCCTGGAGCCTAGCGTCGGGTTCACCCCTCCACTTT. Encoded protein: CAWSLASGSPLHF.

V and J are TRBV6-5 and TRBJ1-2, with D possibly matching TRBD1 (5 bases). V shed 0 bases and J shed 4 bases, with 9 bases lying between them. The CDR3 contains 14 residues. Germline loops: CDR1 MNHEY, CDR2 SVGAGI. In DNA, the CDR3 is TGTGCCAGCAGTTACTCGCCGGGGGGCTATGGCTACACCTTC. Its translation: CASSYSPGGYGYTF.

The V call is TRBV12-5, the J call TRBJ1-1, with D tentatively TRBD1 (6 bases). This CDR3 is built from 16 residues. Germline V gene sequence: CDR1 LGHNT, CDR2 FRNRAP. Trimming removed 9 bases at V and 3 bases at J, with 23 bases between. The CDR3 loop reads CASLRQSGVGDTEAFF. As DNA, the CDR3 is TGTGCTAGCCTCCGACAGTCAGGGGTGGGAGACACTGAAGCTTTCTTT.

The chain is built from TRBV9 and TRBJ1-1; maybe TRBD1 (5 bases). CDR1 is SGDLS and CDR2 is YYNGEE in the germline V gene. The ends were cut back, 4 bases at V and 2 bases at J, with 12 bases in the middle. The CDR3 consists of 14 residues. The CDR3 sequence: CASSLTGGNTEAFF. CDR3 nucleotides: TGTGCCAGCAGCCTAACGGGGGGTAACACTGAAGCTTTCTTT.

This clone occurred a few times. The chain carries TRBV4-2 and TRBJ2-1; 10 nucleotides match TRBD2. The length of the CDR3 is 16 residues. CDR1 and CDR2 from the germline V gene are LGHNA and YNFKEQ. The V gene end was trimmed by 5 bases and the J gene end by 3 bases; junction bases not matched to a gene: 7. CDR3 DNA: TGTGCCAGCAGCGATAACCCTAGCGGGAGCTACAATGAGCAGTTCTTC. It codes for CASSDNPSGSYNEQFF.

Ten or more counts support this clone. The chain employs TRBV9 and TRBJ1-3; D remains unclear. The germline gives CDR1 SGDLS, CDR2 YYNGEE. Trimming removed 4 bases at V and 4 bases at J, with 9 bases between. The CDR3 has 13 residues. For the CDR3, the DNA is TGTGCCAGCAGCCTGGTCGAGGGAAACACCATATATTTT. Its translation is CASSLVEGNTIYF.

This chain links TRBV23-1 with TRBJ2-7, with 8 bases matching TRBD1. TRBV23-1 is an ORF, and what it does is uncertain. Trimming took 4 bases from V and 4 from J; bases not matched to a gene: 0. CDR3 length equals 12 residues. CDR3 residues: CASSRQGYEQYF. The CDR3 coding sequence is TGCGCCAGCAGTCGACAGGGGTACGAGCAGTACTTC.

This clone was detected once. This may arise from a read error, as a much more abundant clone is one base away. The gene calls are TRBV10-3 and TRBJ2-1; TRBD2 matches at 7 bases. The CDR3 consists of 14 residues. Germline assignment: CDR1 ENHRY and CDR2 SYGVKD. CDR3 coding DNA: TGTGCCGTCAGTGTGGGCGGGAGCTACAATGAGCAGTTCTTC. Its translation: CAVSVGGSYNEQFF.

The chain's CDR3 is CAISANRASGEKLFF. CDR3 coding DNA: TGTGCCATCAGTGCTAACCGGGCATCAGGTGAAAAACTGTTTTTT. The gene calls are TRBV10-3 and TRBJ1-4; D is uncertain. Germline V lookup: CDR1 ENHRY, CDR2 SYGVKD. CDR3 length: 15 residues. V was trimmed by 4 bases and J by 7 bases, leaving 16 bases between them.

The V and J genes are TRBV5-6 and TRBJ2-1; D not certain. CDR1 and CDR2 (germline): SGHDT, YYEEEE. V was shortened by 4 bases and J by 9 bases, with 11 bases between the two germline ends. The CDR3 loop spans 12 amino acids. DNA of the CDR3: TGTGCCAGCAGCCGAGTGGAGTCTGAGCAGTTCTTC. Protein product: CASSRVESEQFF.

The chain combines TRBV6-1 with TRBJ2-7; D ambiguous. The CDR3 extends over 14 amino acids. In germline, CDR1 is MNHNS, CDR2 SASEGT. Deletions cut 11 bases from V and 0 bases from J, with 17 bases between. In DNA form, the CDR3 reads TGTGCCTGCTGTAGTAGCTGGAGCTCCTACGAGCAGTACTTC. Its protein product is CACCSSWSSYEQYF.

Here the CDR3 reads CASSLSAGGNTEAFF. The CDR3, as DNA: TGTGCCAGCAGCTTGTCCGCAGGAGGGAACACTGAAGCTTTCTTT. This chain links TRBV5-4 with TRBJ1-1; D not resolved. Germline loops: CDR1 SGHNT, CDR2 YYREEE (reference sequence). Trimming pared 1 base from V and 1 base from J, leaving 11 bases between. There are 15 residues in the CDR3.

Turning to this clone: The same CDR3 also results from other DNA sequences found in this sample. The V call is TRBV18, the J call TRBJ1-2, with 8 nucleotides matching TRBD1. Germline CDR1 KGHSH, CDR2 LQKENI. CDR3 length: 15 residues. J gave up 4 bases and V 0 bases, and 4 bases lay outside the gene matches. In DNA form, the CDR3 reads TGTGCCAGCTCACCACCAGGACAGGGTGGCTATGGCTACACCTTC. This sequence encodes CASSPPGQGGYGYTF.